The 8 T cell receptor beta chains in this list originate from one sample, sequenced in a study of T cells in Graves' hyperthyroidism and ophthalmopathy (dated by TCRdb to the late 2010s). Library preparation was by multiplex PCR. This sample was sequenced with an Illumina HiSeq 2000. The TCR beta CDR3 regions were amplified from RNA transcripts. The TCR CDR3 was subjected to a first round of RT-PCR using the HTBI primer set and the Qiagen OneStep RT-PCR kit. The raw public data were reprocessed by TCRdb itself: fastp quality trimming at Q25, MiXCR clonotype calling, in-frame beta chains only. One record per CDR3 amino acid sequence lists the most common genes and DNA. This sample is represented by roughly 510,000 distinct CDR3 sequences; 46% of them were singletons. In total, the top ten clones hold about two fifths of the sample. Sequenced material: peripheral blood or thyroid tissue (not recorded which). Receptor source: an adult woman with Graves' disease, either hyperthyroidism or ophthalmopathy (not recorded which).

The genes are TRBV20-1 and TRBJ1-2, with D possibly matching TRBD1 (6 bases). Trimming shortened V by 8 bases and J by 6 bases, and 25 bases separated the two germline ends. CDR1 and CDR2 from the germline V gene are DFQATT and SNEGSKA (reference sequence). The CDR3 covers 15 residues. The CDR3 loop reads CSLTRDTSGDDGYTF. The CDR3 DNA sequence: TGCAGTTTGACCCGGGACACTTCCGGGGACGATGGCTACACCTTC.

This clonotype occurred a few times. A much larger clone lies one base from this, so it may be a read error. The CDR3 here is CSARSGALGYTF. In DNA form, the CDR3 reads TGCAGTGCTAGATCCGGGGCACTTGGCTACACCTTC. J is TRBJ1-2 and V is TRBV20-1, with a weak D call TRBD1 (5 bases). The V and J ends lost 2 bases and 7 bases respectively, with 11 bases between them. The CDR3 has 12 amino acids. Germline V CDR1 and CDR2: DFQATT, SNEGSKA (reference sequence).

The V gene is TRBV10-3, the J gene TRBJ2-5, with D possibly matching TRBD1 (5 bases). Trimming removed 4 bases from V and 4 bases from J, with 10 bases in between. Germline V gene lookup returns CDR1 ENHRY and CDR2 SYGVKD. The CDR3 covers 13 residues. Here the CDR3 reads CAISVRRGETQYF. As DNA, the CDR3 is TGTGCCATCAGTGTTAGAAGGGGAGAGACCCAGTACTTC.

The chain links TRBV10-2 to TRBJ2-2; D unclear. Trimming took off 5 bases at V and 4 bases at J, with 11 bases between the two ends. There are 14 residues in the CDR3. Germline lookup yields CDR1 WSHSY and CDR2 SAAADI. DNA for the CDR3: TGCGCCAGCAGTCGATCAGAGATCACCGGGGAGCTGTTTTTT. This codes for CASSRSEITGELFF.

This clonotype was found many times. The V gene is TRBV29-1, the J gene TRBJ2-5; D ambiguous. Germline V gene data show CDR1 as SQVTM and CDR2 as ANQGSEA. V was trimmed by 3 bases and J by 1 base, leaving 9 bases between them. The CDR3 covers 13 residues. The CDR3 reads CSVDGQIQETQYF. The CDR3 nucleotides read TGCAGCGTTGATGGGCAGATCCAAGAGACCCAGTACTTC.

A word on this clonotype: The CDR3 does not end in the conserved phenylalanine or tryptophan, so this is likely a read error. It is unclear where the CDR3 begins or ends on the DNA, so no DNA is shown, and the CDR3 is as TCRdb lists it. V usage is TRBV7-9 and J usage is TRBJ1-4. CDR1 is SEHNR, CDR2 FQNEAQ, per germline (reference sequence). 8 amino acids form the CDR3, both terminal residues included. The CDR3 sequence: CASSLDVA.

Only a few counts were recorded for this clonotype. The chain has TRBV20-1 and TRBJ1-2; 9 nucleotides agree with TRBD1. V shed 5 bases and J 13 bases; nucleotides not matched to a gene: 17. CDR1 and CDR2 (germline): DFQATT, SNEGSKA (reference sequence). The CDR3 is 14 amino acids. The CDR3 DNA sequence: TGCAGTGCTTATACCCGGGGACAGGGAAGTTTGGTCACCTTC. This encodes CSAYTRGQGSLVTF.

This clonotype was detected many times. The chain carries TRBV2 and TRBJ2-5; a weak D match, TRBD2 (7 bases). The germline CDR1 and CDR2 sequences are SNHLY and FYNNEI. V was shortened by 4 bases and J by 5 bases, with 11 bases between the two germline ends. The CDR3 length is 13 residues. In nucleotides, the CDR3 is TGTGCCAGCAGTGGAGGGGGAGGGGAGACCCAGTACTTC. Its translation: CASSGGGGETQYF.